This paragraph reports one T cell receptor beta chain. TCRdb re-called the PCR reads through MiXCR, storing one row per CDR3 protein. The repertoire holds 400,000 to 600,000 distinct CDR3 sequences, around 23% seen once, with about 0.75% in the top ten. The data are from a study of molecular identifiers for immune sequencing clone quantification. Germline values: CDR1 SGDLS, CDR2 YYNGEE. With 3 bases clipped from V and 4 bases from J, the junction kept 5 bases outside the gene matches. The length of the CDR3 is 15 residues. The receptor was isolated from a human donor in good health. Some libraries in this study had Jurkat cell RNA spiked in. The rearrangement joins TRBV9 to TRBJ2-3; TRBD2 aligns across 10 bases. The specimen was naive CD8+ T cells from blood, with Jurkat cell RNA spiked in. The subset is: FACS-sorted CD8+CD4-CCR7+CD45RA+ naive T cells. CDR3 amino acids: CASSGSGRAADTQYF. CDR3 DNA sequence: TGTGCCAGCAGCGGAAGCGGGAGGGCCGCAGATACGCAGTATTTT.